This T cell receptor (beta chain) originates from a study of T cell clones after liver transplantation. Findings of the study overall: Rather than being deleted, graft donor-reactive T cells may have moved into the graft.

This CDR3 comprises 15 residues. The germline V gene has CDR1 LNHDA and CDR2 SQIVND (reference sequence). The V and J ends lost 6 bases and 3 bases, in that order; junction bases with no gene match: 6. Using immunoSEQ multiplex PCR, the repertoire was profiled, and TCRdb retains in-frame clones only, with some absent. Of about 120,000 clones in the sample, around nine tenths were seen once. About this clone itself: Antigen unknown.

This rearrangement joins TRBV19 to TRBJ2-3, with TRBD1 matching over 10 bases. The input for sequencing was CD4+ T cells from blood, taken 12 months after liver transplant. This TCR derives from a human patient who received a liver transplant. The graft donor may have contributed some T cells. The CDR3 reads CASSPGQGTTDTQYF. The CDR3 coding sequence is TGTGCCAGTAGCCCGGGACAGGGGACTACAGATACGCAGTATTTT.